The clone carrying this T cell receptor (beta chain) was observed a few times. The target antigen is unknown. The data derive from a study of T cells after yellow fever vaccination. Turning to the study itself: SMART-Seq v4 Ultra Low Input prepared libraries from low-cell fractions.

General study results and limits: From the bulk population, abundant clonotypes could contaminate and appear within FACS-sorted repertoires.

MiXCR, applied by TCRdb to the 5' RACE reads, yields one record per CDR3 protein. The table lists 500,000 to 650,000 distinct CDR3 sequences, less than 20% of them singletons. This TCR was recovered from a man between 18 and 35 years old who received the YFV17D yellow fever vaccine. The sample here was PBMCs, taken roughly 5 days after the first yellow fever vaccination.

CDR3 sequence (DNA): TGTGCCAGCAGTCCGTCGTCCAGGACTGGGGCCAACGTCCTGACTTTC. It is translated as CASSPSSRTGANVLTF. The chain combines TRBV28 with TRBJ2-6; D remains unclear. Trimming removed 5 bases from V and 2 bases from J, with 13 bases in between. The CDR3 contains 16 residues. Germline CDR1 and CDR2: MDHEN and SYDVKM. Variable domain in full (rest from reference TRBV28 and TRBJ2-6): DVKVTQSSRYLVKRTGEKVFLECVQDMDHENMFWYRQDPGLGLRLIYFSYDVKMKEKGDIPEGYSVSREKKERFSLILESASTNQTSMYLCASSPSSRTGANVLTFGAGSRLTVL.